Below, one TCR beta chain is given with its context. Its antigen is as yet unknown. The V and J ends lost 2 bases and 7 bases respectively, with 5 bases between them. In germline, CDR1 is DFQATT, CDR2 SNEGSKA (reference sequence). The CDR3 totals 11 residues. Each TCR beta library was made by quantitative 5'-RACE that incorporated molecular barcodes. TCRdb re-called the 5' RACE reads through MiXCR, storing one row per CDR3 protein. The sample consists of under 850,000 distinct CDR3 sequences, around a fifth of them appearing once. The data derive from a study of CD8 T cells in ankylosing spondylitis. Study-wide results and caveats: A TCR beta motif of fewer than ten highly homologous variants seemed to mark ankylosing spondylitis blood.

J is TRBJ1-4 and V is TRBV20-1; D remains ambiguous. Sequenced sample: blood, either unsorted or a sorted T cell fraction (not recorded which). This clonotype originated in a male donor with ankylosing spondylitis. CDR3 protein: CSARKGEKLFF. The CDR3 DNA reads as TGCAGTGCTAGAAAGGGTGAAAAACTGTTTTTT.